The 29 T cell receptor beta chains below were found in one sample sequenced in a study of OX40 agonist ivuxolimab in advanced cancers. Library method: the immunoSEQ multiplex PCR assay. TCRdb carries this immuneACCESS record with in-frame sequences only. Its versions omit some clonotypes, under half of them owing to an unresolved V gene in the studies checked, with the rest unexplained. The sample records approximately 90,000 clones, 90% to 95% of which are singletons. In total, the top ten clones hold around 2.5% of the sample. The sequences come from CD4+ or CD8+ T cells sorted from blood, collected in a trial of the OX40 agonist ivuxolimab. Receptors were obtained from an adult with an advanced solid tumor such as melanoma, head and neck, liver or kidney cancer.

The rearrangement uses TRBV18 and TRBJ2-2, with a possible D match to TRBD1 (6 bases). Trimming pared 3 bases from V and 7 bases from J, leaving 15 bases between. Per the germline V gene, CDR1 is KGHSH and CDR2 is LQKENI. This CDR3 has 15 residues. DNA for the CDR3: TGTGCCAGCTCACCTTGGACAGCCGCTGGCGGGGAGCTGTTTTTT. This gives the protein CASSPWTAAGGELFF.

The gene calls are TRBV27 and TRBJ2-7, with 8 bases identical to TRBD1. The CDR3 has 16 residues. The V gene end was trimmed by 4 bases and the J gene end by 3 bases; junction bases not matched to a gene: 11. The germline CDR1 and CDR2 sequences are MNHEY and SMNVEV (reference sequence). The CDR3 reads CASSYLQGGNLYEQYF. The CDR3 DNA sequence: TGTGCCAGCAGTTACCTACAGGGGGGCAACCTCTACGAGCAGTACTTC.

The chain carries TRBV18 and TRBJ2-7; 8 positions agree with TRBD1. Per the germline V gene, CDR1 is KGHSH and CDR2 is LQKENI. The CDR3 totals 14 residues. V dropped 6 bases and J dropped 2; count of bases not matched to a gene: 6. The CDR3 reads CASSPTGGTYEQYF. The CDR3 bases are TGTGCCAGCTCCCCTACAGGGGGGACCTACGAGCAGTACTTC.

The V call is TRBV25-1, the J call TRBJ2-1; 10 bases fit TRBD2. V shed 8 bases and J 8 bases; nucleotides not matched to a gene: 9. CDR3 size: 14 residues. Germline CDR1 MGHDK, CDR2 SYGVNS. Written as DNA, the CDR3 is TGTGCCAGCGGCCTAGCGGGAGTTCGCGATGAGCAGTTCTTC. Translating gives CASGLAGVRDEQFF.

This chain joins TRBV7-2 and TRBJ2-1; D remains unclear. This CDR3 contains 14 residues. Germline V gene sequence: CDR1 SGHTA, CDR2 FQGNSA. Deletions cut 1 base from V and 7 bases from J, with 11 bases between. This CDR3 reads CASSLVQTKNEQFF. The CDR3 nucleotides are TGTGCCAGCAGCTTAGTGCAAACTAAAAATGAGCAGTTCTTC. Using reference TRBV7-2 and TRBJ2-1 for the parts outside the CDR3, the full variable domain is GAGVSQSPSNKVTEKGKDVELRCDPISGHTALYWYRQSLGQGLEFLIYFQGNSAPDKSGLPSDRFSAERTGGSVSTLTIQRTQQEDSAVYLCASSLVQTKNEQFFGPGTRLTVL.

The chain recombines TRBV6-1 with TRBJ1-2, with D possibly being TRBD1 (5 bases). This CDR3 spans 13 amino acids. Trimming took 9 bases from V and 7 from J, leaving 18 bases between them. CDR1 is MNHNS, CDR2 SASEGT, per germline. The CDR3 is CASDDQGQGGYTF. The CDR3 DNA reads as TGTGCCAGTGATGATCAGGGTCAGGGTGGCTACACCTTC.

The rearrangement uses TRBV28 and TRBJ1-2; D might be TRBD1 (5 bases). The V gene's germline CDR1 is MDHEN and CDR2 SYDVKM. CDR3 length: 13 amino acids. V was pared by 4 bases and J by 3 bases, with 9 bases between. This CDR3 is CASSSTEDYGYTF. The CDR3 region has the DNA TGTGCCAGCAGTTCGACAGAAGACTATGGCTACACCTTC.

The chain couples TRBV19 to TRBJ1-4; D uncertain. This CDR3 spans 14 amino acids. The V gene lost 2 bases and the J gene lost 4 bases, with 8 bases spanning the gap. CDR1 is LNHDA, CDR2 SQIVND, per germline (reference sequence). This CDR3 is CASSINGYNEKLFF. The CDR3 DNA reads TGTGCCAGTAGTATAAATGGATATAATGAAAAACTGTTTTTT.

This clone was seen only once. The chain couples TRBV11-1 to TRBJ1-2; D call uncertain. The V gene's germline CDR1 is SGHAT and CDR2 FQDESV (reference sequence). Trimming pared 1 base from V and 8 bases from J, leaving 11 bases between. This CDR3 region has 13 residues. CDR3 in amino acids: CASSLDSVGGYTF. In DNA form, the CDR3 reads TGTGCCAGCAGCTTAGATTCGGTCGGCGGCTACACCTTC. The variable domain in full, completed from reference TRBV11-1 and TRBJ1-2, reads EAEVAQSPRYKITEKSQAVAFWCDPISGHATLYWYRQILGQGPELLVQFQDESVVDDSQLPKDRFSAERLKGVDSTLKIQPAELGDSAMYLCASSLDSVGGYTFGSGTRLTVV.

This clone was seen only a few times. CDR3 loop: CASSQTGVSAEQFF. CDR3 bases: TGTGCCAGCAGCCAGACAGGGGTCTCTGCTGAGCAGTTCTTC. The V and J genes are TRBV27 and TRBJ2-1; TRBD1 aligns across 8 bases. The CDR3 covers 14 residues. V was pared by 6 bases and J by 9 bases, with 10 bases of the junction left unmatched. The germline V gene has CDR1 MNHEY and CDR2 SMNVEV (reference sequence).

V usage is TRBV28 and J usage is TRBJ2-5; no definite D call. V dropped 3 bases and J dropped 5 bases, with 13 bases sitting between them. CDR1 and CDR2 (germline): MDHEN, SYDVKM. The CDR3 covers 14 residues. The CDR3 DNA reads TGTGCCAGCAGTTTCGGCTCTGGATGGGAGACCCAGTACTTC. Encoded protein: CASSFGSGWETQYF.

The chain carries TRBV6-5 and TRBJ2-2; D is unresolved. From germline, CDR1 is MNHEY and CDR2 SVGAGI. Trimming took 3 bases from V and 1 from J, leaving 6 bases between them. The CDR3 length is 14 residues. In DNA form, the CDR3 reads TGTGCCAGCAGTTATGTAAGGAACACCGGGGAGCTGTTTTTT. This translates into CASSYVRNTGELFF.

DNA for the CDR3: TGCGCCAGCAGCTTCGGACAGATGAACACTGAAGCTTTCTTT. It translates to CASSFGQMNTEAFF. The chain is built from TRBV5-1 and TRBJ1-1; TRBD1 is a possible D gene (6 bases). Germline V lookup: CDR1 SGHRS, CDR2 YFSETQ. CDR3 length: 14 amino acids. V was cut by 2 bases and J by 0 bases, with 8 bases left in between.

This rearrangement joins TRBV11-2 to TRBJ2-6, with D unresolved. CDR3 length: 17 residues. The germline V and J ends were trimmed by 1 base and 4 bases, with 14 bases remaining between them. CDR1 and CDR2 from the germline V gene are SGHAT and FQNNGV. This CDR3 reads CASSLGTRSDGANVLTF. CDR3 in DNA: TGTGCCAGCAGCTTAGGAACCCGGTCTGACGGGGCCAACGTCCTGACTTTC.

V gene TRBV2 combines with J gene TRBJ2-6, with 8 nucleotides matching TRBD1. Germline CDR1 reads SNHLY; CDR2 reads FYNNEI. The CDR3 sequence is 16 residues long. The J segment lost 4 bases and the V segment lost 7 bases, leaving 9 bases of the junction unmatched. CDR3 residues: CASTRTGTGGANVLTF. DNA for the CDR3: TGTGCCAGCACCCGGACAGGGACGGGCGGGGCCAACGTCCTGACTTTC.

This clone was counted a single time. The gene calls are TRBV10-3 and TRBJ1-1; TRBD1 matches at 7 bases. Trimming at V came to 7 bases and at J to 1 base, leaving 9 bases not matched to a gene. CDR3 size: 15 residues. Looked up from germline, CDR1 is ENHRY and CDR2 is SYGVKD. The CDR3 here is CAITEGAGKNTEAFF. The CDR3 DNA follows: TGTGCCATCACAGAGGGGGCGGGGAAGAACACTGAAGCTTTCTTT.

This chain joins TRBV7-9 and TRBJ2-7; a possible D gene is TRBD2 (5 bases). Trimming took off 0 bases at V and 5 bases at J, with 14 bases between the two ends. This CDR3 contains 15 residues. Germline CDR1 reads SEHNR; CDR2 reads FQNEAQ (reference sequence). Here the CDR3 DNA reads TGTGCCAGCAGCTTAGCCCATGGGAGCGACCACGAGCAGTACTTC. Protein: CASSLAHGSDHEQYF.

The chain combines TRBV10-3 with TRBJ2-2; 7 bases match TRBD2. The CDR3 consists of 17 residues. After removal of 0 bases from V and 0 bases from J, the junction contained 4 bases not matched to a gene. In germline, CDR1 is ENHRY, CDR2 SYGVKD. CDR3 sequence: CAISESPLAANTGELFF. Written as DNA, the CDR3 is TGTGCCATCAGTGAGTCTCCCCTAGCGGCGAACACCGGGGAGCTGTTTTTT.

The genes are TRBV28 and TRBJ2-5, with a possible D match to TRBD1 (5 bases). The CDR3 extends over 14 amino acids. Between the trimmed V and J ends, which lost 6 bases and 1 base, there was a span of 12 bases. CDR1 and CDR2 (germline): MDHEN, SYDVKM. CDR3 nucleotide sequence: TGTGCCAGCAGGTCGTCCCAGGGCCAAGAGACCCAGTACTTC. Translated: CASRSSQGQETQYF.

The chain is built from TRBV9 and TRBJ2-7; 7 nucleotides match TRBD2. V dropped 1 base and J dropped 1; count of bases not matched to a gene: 8. The germline gives CDR1 SGDLS, CDR2 YYNGEE. CDR3 length equals 16 residues. CDR3 bases: TGTGCCAGCAGCGTAAACGGGCTAGCGGATTCCTACGAGCAGTACTTC. Amino acid sequence: CASSVNGLADSYEQYF.

J is TRBJ1-4 and V is TRBV11-2, with D perhaps TRBD1 (5 bases). V shed 3 bases and J shed 7 bases, with 12 bases lying between them. The CDR3 spans 14 residues. Per the germline V gene, CDR1 is SGHAT and CDR2 is FQNNGV. Here the CDR3 DNA reads TGTGCCAGCAGCTTCAGTAGGGGTAGTGAAAAACTGTTTTTT. It codes for CASSFSRGSEKLFF.

The chain recombines TRBV5-1 with TRBJ2-1; D is perhaps TRBD1 (5 bases). The CDR3 spans 15 residues. Germline V gene data show CDR1 as SGHRS and CDR2 as YFSETQ. Trimming took 3 bases from V and 9 from J, leaving 19 bases between them. The DNA for the CDR3 is TGCGCCAGCAGCTCCCAGGGTATGGGGCCCACTGAGCAGTTCTTC. The encoded protein is CASSSQGMGPTEQFF.

This chain connects TRBV7-2 to TRBJ1-2; 7 bases line up with TRBD1. Germline-derived CDR1 and CDR2 are SGHTA and FQGNSA. With V trimmed by 0 bases and J by 6 bases, 4 bases remained unmatched. This CDR3 region has 14 residues. CDR3 region: CASSLAQGGHGYTF. CDR3 coding DNA: TGTGCCAGCAGCTTAGCCCAGGGGGGCCATGGCTACACCTTC.

The chain carries TRBV5-8 and TRBJ1-5; D perhaps matches TRBD1 (5 bases). The germline V and J ends were trimmed by 6 bases and 7 bases, with 14 bases remaining between them. Germline loops: CDR1 SGHTS, CDR2 YDEGEE. This CDR3 has 13 residues. The DNA of the CDR3 is TGTGCCAGCACCGGGGGGGGGAAACAGCCCCAGCATTTT. As protein: CASTGGGKQPQHF.

The sample holds one count of this clone. The gene calls are TRBV2 and TRBJ1-1; D gene unclear. V was pared by 8 bases and J by 2 bases, with 15 bases between. Germline V gene lookup returns CDR1 SNHLY and CDR2 FYNNEI. The CDR3 has 14 residues. Here the CDR3 DNA reads TGTGCCAGCCTCCAGGATCCGGCCAACACTGAAGCTTTCTTT. Protein sequence: CASLQDPANTEAFF. Looking up the rest from reference TRBV2 and TRBJ1-1 gives the full variable domain: EPEVTQTPSHQVTQMGQEVILRCVPISNHLYFYWYRQILGQKVEFLVSFYNNEISEKSEIFDDQFSVERPDGSNFTLKIRSTKLEDSAMYFCASLQDPANTEAFFGQGTRLTVV.

Remarks on this clone: Other DNA sequences in the same sample also yield this CDR3. The V call is TRBV28, the J call TRBJ1-2, with D possibly TRBD1 on 6 matching bases. This CDR3 has 13 amino acids. Per germline, CDR1 MDHEN and CDR2 SYDVKM. V gave up 2 bases and J gave up 2 bases, with 6 bases separating them. The DNA for the CDR3 is TGTGCCAGCAGTTTACAGGGGAACTATGGCTACACCTTC. Residues: CASSLQGNYGYTF.

This clone was detected once. The V and J genes are TRBV28 and TRBJ1-1; 7 nucleotides agree with TRBD1. This CDR3 contains 15 residues. V shed 6 bases and J 1 base; nucleotides not matched to a gene: 8. Germline V lookup: CDR1 MDHEN, CDR2 SYDVKM. The CDR3 DNA follows: TGTGCCAGCAGCCTAGGGGGCCAGGCGAACACTGAAGCTTTCTTT. This gives the protein CASSLGGQANTEAFF.

The chain joins TRBV25-1 to TRBJ2-1, with 10 bases lining up with TRBD1. Trimming cost V 5 bases and J 5 bases; bases outside gene matches: 6. CDR3 length equals 15 residues. Per germline, CDR1 MGHDK and CDR2 SYGVNS. The CDR3 DNA follows: TGTGCCAGCAGTAAGGGACAGGGGACTAACAATGAGCAGTTCTTC. Its protein is CASSKGQGTNNEQFF.

J is TRBJ2-7 and V is TRBV5-5; D might be TRBD1 (8 bases). Trimming removed 2 bases from V and 2 bases from J, with 14 bases in between. The CDR3 consists of 15 residues. Looked up from germline, CDR1 is SGHKS and CDR2 is YYEKEE (reference sequence). DNA of the CDR3: TGTGCCAGCAGCTTAGCGGGGACAGGTCCCTACGAGCAGTACTTC. Translating it yields CASSLAGTGPYEQYF. The whole variable domain, remainder taken from reference TRBV5-5 and TRBJ2-7, is DAGVTQSPTHLIKTRGQQVTLRCSPISGHKSVSWYQQVLGQGPQFIFQYYEKEERGRGNFPDRFSARQFPNYSSELNVNALLLGDSALYLCASSLAGTGPYEQYFGPGTRLTVT.